These 10 T cell receptor beta chains originate from one sample sequenced in a study of blood T cell repertoires in COVID-19. Using immunoSEQ multiplex PCR, the repertoire was profiled, and TCRdb retains in-frame clones only, with some absent. The sample holds approximately 140,000 clones, 80% to 90% seen once. Sequencing input: peripheral blood. These TCRs come from a human donor in a cohort sampled during active COVID-19.

This rearrangement joins TRBV7-2 to TRBJ1-5; no definite D call. V lost 7 bases and J 4 bases, leaving 8 bases between the germline ends. The CDR3 length is 12 residues. Germline V gene lookup returns CDR1 SGHTA and CDR2 FQGNSA. The CDR3: CASTGGNQPQHF. The CDR3 DNA reads as TGTGCCAGCACCGGAGGGAATCAGCCCCAGCATTTT.

This chain uses TRBV27 with TRBJ1-3; D remains unclear. CDR1 is MNHEY and CDR2 is SMNVEV in the germline V gene (reference sequence). Trimming took off 5 bases at V and 4 bases at J, with 18 bases between the two ends. The CDR3 spans 16 residues. This CDR3 is CASSRGPAITGNTIYF. The CDR3, as DNA: TGTGCCAGCAGTCGGGGTCCGGCCATCACAGGAAACACCATATATTTT.

This chain links TRBV15 with TRBJ1-1; 7 bases are shared with TRBD1. This CDR3 region has 16 residues. CDR1 LNHNV and CDR2 YYDKDF come from the germline V gene (reference sequence). V lost 5 bases and J lost 0; bases outside the gene matches: 9. CDR3 residues: CATSPADRTMNTEAFF. The CDR3 nucleotides read TGTGCCACCAGCCCAGCGGACAGGACCATGAACACTGAAGCTTTCTTT. The full variable domain, in which reference TRBV15 and TRBJ1-1 provide the parts outside the CDR3, is DAMVIQNPRYQVTQFGKPVTLSCSQTLNHNVMYWYQQKSSQAPKLLFHYYDKDFNNEADTPDNFQSRRPNTSFCFLDIRSPGLGDTAMYLCATSPADRTMNTEAFFGQGTRLTVV.

This rearrangement joins TRBV27 to TRBJ1-3; D gene uncertain. Germline V gene sequence: CDR1 MNHEY, CDR2 SMNVEV (reference sequence). The CDR3 is 14 amino acids. Between the trimmed V and J ends, which lost 0 bases and 0 bases, there was a span of 3 bases. CDR3 in DNA: TGTGCCAGCAGTTTATCCATCTCTGGAAACACCATATATTTT. Translating it yields CASSLSISGNTIYF.

V and J are TRBV15 and TRBJ1-2, with D possibly matching TRBD1 (6 bases). The CDR3 is made up of 16 amino acids. The germline gives CDR1 LNHNV, CDR2 YYDKDF (reference sequence). Trimming cost V 3 bases and J 2 bases, with 16 bases left between them. The CDR3 DNA is TGTGCCACCAGCAGGTCCGGGGGGCGGCGGAACTATGGCTACACCTTC. Translated, it gives CATSRSGGRRNYGYTF.

This chain joins TRBV28 and TRBJ2-2, with D possibly matching TRBD1 (6 bases). CDR3 size: 14 residues. Germline V lookup: CDR1 MDHEN, CDR2 SYDVKM. V was clipped by 2 bases and J by 3 bases, with 7 bases between them. The DNA of the CDR3 is TGTGCCAGCAGTTTAACAGGGTACACCGGGGAGCTGTTTTTT. This sequence encodes CASSLTGYTGELFF.

The V and J genes are TRBV6-5 and TRBJ2-1, with a weak D call TRBD2 (5 bases). Looked up from germline, CDR1 is MNHEY and CDR2 is SVGAGI. This CDR3 is 12 amino acids long. V was clipped by 4 bases and J by 9 bases, with 10 bases between them. CDR3 residues: CASSFPEGEQFF. CDR3 in DNA: TGTGCCAGCAGTTTCCCCGAGGGTGAGCAGTTCTTC.

The gene calls are TRBV12-3 or TRBV12-4 and TRBJ1-2; D remains ambiguous. This CDR3 is built from 13 residues. Between the trimmed V and J ends, which lost 6 bases and 6 bases, there was a span of 14 bases. CDR3 sequence reads: CASSPNRSDGYTF. DNA of the CDR3: TGTGCCAGCAGCCCTAACAGATCTGATGGCTACACCTTC.

Only a few counts were recorded for this clone. The chain combines TRBV6-2 or TRBV6-3 with TRBJ2-5; TRBD1 agrees at 8 bases. Germline V gene sequence: CDR1 MNHEY, CDR2 SVGEGT. J gave up 4 bases and V 2 bases, and 21 bases lay outside the gene matches. The CDR3 runs 20 residues. CDR3 DNA sequence: TGTGCCAGCAGTTACGCTCGACGGACAGGGATTCTGCGGGCTCTAGAGACCCAGTACTTC. This translates into CASSYARRTGILRALETQYF.

The chain is built from TRBV28 and TRBJ2-5; 7 nucleotides line up with TRBD1. This CDR3 is 13 amino acids long. Trimming removed 3 bases from V and 4 bases from J; junction bases left unmatched: 2. Germline assignment: CDR1 MDHEN and CDR2 SYDVKM. The CDR3 sequence is CASSFNRGETQYF. The CDR3 DNA follows: TGTGCCAGCAGTTTCAACAGGGGAGAGACCCAGTACTTC.